This section outlines one T cell receptor beta chain sequence together with its context. The clone's antigen remains unknown. Per-base qualities were not stored, and no clone one base away is much larger. TCRbeta CDR3 regions were amplified from genomic DNA by means of the immunoSEQ Assay, a bias-controlled multiplex PCR. The published analysis was carried out like this. Within the assay, amplification of reference gene primers was used to estimate how many nucleated cells each sample contained. To quantify the absolute abundance of each unique TCRbeta CDR3 rearrangement, sequence reads were collapsed and filtered. For each sample, productive Simpson clonality was calculated by taking the square root of Simpson's diversity index across productive rearrangements. Sourced from immuneACCESS, this table was stored by TCRdb with only in-frame sequences that have V and J called. A share of the clones is absent; for the studies checked, an unresolved V gene accounts for under half, and the remainder has no known explanation. D and trimming come from the DNA, and the V and J calls and clone size come from that table. This sample has 150,000 to 200,000 clones in its table, and approximately 90% of those were observed once. Less than 3.5% of the sample goes to the ten largest clones.

This record belongs to a study of blood T cell repertoires in COVID-19 (dated by TCRdb to about 2020). Notes on the research overall: Samples covering the acute and convalescent phases of COVID-19 were provided by collaborators in the United States, Italy and Spain. HLA class I and class II types, where available, came from metadata supplied by the sample provider rather than from assay-based typing. The dataset comprised deeply sampled blood TCRbeta repertoires from subjects exposed to, actively infected with, or recovered from COVID-19. The samples were drawn from the first 160 participants of the ongoing ImmuneRACE study and from under 1,500 subjects provided by 6 global collaborators. The prospective study material was composed of cDNA or gDNA derived from T cells, B-cell-depleted T cells, or PBMCs. The repertoires were released in a freely available public database meant as a resource for research on the immune response to SARS-CoV-2. Sample metadata almost always included a de-identified subject ID, COVID-19 status, age in years and sex.

Each collaborating institution followed its own protocols to collect whole blood in K2EDTA tubes. For TCRbeta analysis, collaborators shipped samples in one of three forms: frozen whole blood, isolated PBMCs, or DNA extracted from either of those sample types. The CDR3 runs 12 amino acids, cysteine and phenylalanine included. Only the CDR3 DNA stays, 36 bases, in frame from base 1. CDR1 and CDR2 are read off the germline V gene as MNHEY and SVGAGI. Compared with germline, V lacks 7 bases and J lacks 4 bases; bases without a gene match: 4. Study-level results and caveats: Clinical and demographic metadata were provided uncurated, with the amount varying by source and participant.

This clonotype was sampled from a woman aged 30 to 39 with active or convalescent COVID-19. The sequenced material came from peripheral blood. The sequence joins TRBV6-5 to TRBJ2-7, with 7 middle bases fitting TRBD1. CDR3 loop: CASIQGEYEQYF. The DNA is as follows: TGTGCCAGCATCCAGGGGGAATACGAGCAGTACTTC.